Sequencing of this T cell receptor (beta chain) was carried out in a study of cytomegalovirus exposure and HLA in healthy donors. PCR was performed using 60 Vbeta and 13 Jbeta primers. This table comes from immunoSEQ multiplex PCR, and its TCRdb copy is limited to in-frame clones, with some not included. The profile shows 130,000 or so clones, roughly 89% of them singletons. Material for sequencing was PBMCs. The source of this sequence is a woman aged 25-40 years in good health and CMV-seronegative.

The CDR3 coding sequence is TGTGCCAGCTCACCCGCGGTTAATCGGGGAGGCACCGGGGAGCTGTTTTTT. It codes for CASSPAVNRGGTGELFF. The gene calls are TRBV18 and TRBJ2-2, with D maybe TRBD2 (6 bases). Between the trimmed V and J ends, which lost 3 bases and 4 bases, there was a span of 18 bases. CDR3 size: 17 residues. CDR1 KGHSH and CDR2 LQKENI come from the germline V gene.